These 9 T cell receptor beta chains originate from one sample sequenced in a study of cytomegalovirus exposure and HLA in healthy donors. It was with 60 Vbeta and 13 Jbeta primers that the PCR ran. TCRdb's table, derived via immunoSEQ multiplex PCR, lists solely in-frame clones and lacks some. The sample records just over 150,000 clones, roughly 80% being singletons. The sequenced sample consisted of PBMCs. These receptor sequences come from a male donor in good health and CMV-seropositive.

V is TRBV27 and J is TRBJ2-1, with TRBD2 identical over 7 bases. The CDR3 has 15 residues. The trim removed 7 bases at V and 4 bases at J, leaving 10 bases unmatched. Per germline, CDR1 MNHEY and CDR2 SMNVEV (reference sequence). The CDR3 is CASIRTPSGYNEQFF. CDR3 nucleotide sequence: TGTGCCAGCATTAGGACGCCTAGCGGATACAATGAGCAGTTCTTC.

The gene calls are TRBV19 and TRBJ1-5, with TRBD1 as a possible D gene (5 bases). The germline V gene encodes CDR1 LNHDA and CDR2 SQIVND (reference sequence). Trimming removed 9 bases at V and 2 bases at J, with 14 bases between. The CDR3 sequence is 14 residues long. This CDR3 reads CASRVASGNQPQHF. The CDR3 DNA follows: TGTGCCAGCAGGGTAGCCAGCGGCAATCAGCCCCAGCATTTT.

This clone occurred a few times. The chain is built from TRBV9 and TRBJ1-3; D not resolved. CDR3 length: 15 residues. V dropped 4 bases and J dropped 0 bases, with 11 bases sitting between them. CDR1 SGDLS and CDR2 YYNGEE come from the germline V gene. The CDR3 bases are TGTGCCAGCAGCCCCCGCCTAGGCTCTGGAAACACCATATATTTT. Translation gives CASSPRLGSGNTIYF.

V is TRBV11-2 and J is TRBJ2-4; 8 positions match TRBD2. The V and J ends lost 5 bases and 4 bases, in that order; junction bases with no gene match: 10. This CDR3 spans 16 amino acids. Germline CDR1 is SGHAT and CDR2 is FQNNGV. In nucleotides, the CDR3 is TGTGCCAGCAGCCCCCGACCAGCGGGAGTGAAAAACATTCAGTACTTC. It specifies CASSPRPAGVKNIQYF.

The chain has TRBV30 and TRBJ1-2; TRBD1 might be the D (5 bases). The V end lost 0 bases, the J end lost 4 bases, and 9 bases lay between the germline ends. Germline assignment: CDR1 GTSNPN and CDR2 SVGIG (reference sequence). This CDR3 has 13 amino acids. The CDR3 reads CAWSVVGGYGYTF. CDR3 sequence (DNA): TGTGCCTGGAGTGTTGTGGGGGGCTATGGCTACACCTTC.

The V call is TRBV7-9, the J call TRBJ2-7; D is unresolved. Trimming cost V 5 bases and J 6 bases, with 11 bases left between them. The CDR3 runs 12 residues. In germline, CDR1 is SEHNR, CDR2 FQNEAQ (reference sequence). CDR3 protein: CASSASVSEQYF. DNA for the CDR3: TGTGCCAGCAGCGCCTCGGTGAGCGAGCAGTACTTC.

The chain has TRBV27 and TRBJ2-1; 11 bases align to TRBD2. Losses at the gene ends were 6 bases for V and 5 bases for J; bases not matched to a gene: 6. Germline assignment: CDR1 MNHEY and CDR2 SMNVEV (reference sequence). The CDR3 runs to 15 residues. In DNA form, the CDR3 reads TGTGCCAGCAGACCGCTAGCGGGAGGCCACAATGAGCAGTTCTTC. Its protein is CASRPLAGGHNEQFF.

This clone was counted a few times. The CDR3 sequence is CASSASPARFGVDEQFF. CDR3 in DNA: TGTGCCAGCAGCGCATCCCCCGCCCGATTCGGGGTGGATGAGCAGTTCTTC. The chain links TRBV9 to TRBJ2-1; tentatively, D is TRBD2 (5 bases). Germline CDR1 reads SGDLS; CDR2 reads YYNGEE. This CDR3 comprises 17 residues. V shed 3 bases and J shed 8 bases, with 24 bases lying between them.

This rearrangement joins TRBV5-1 to TRBJ1-6; 7 positions match TRBD1. The trim removed 0 bases at V and 10 bases at J, leaving 13 bases unmatched. The CDR3 loop spans 17 amino acids. Germline V lookup: CDR1 SGHRS, CDR2 YFSETQ. The CDR3 is CASSLAPTQGMGSPLHF. CDR3 nucleotides: TGCGCCAGCAGCTTGGCCCCCACACAGGGGATGGGGTCACCCCTCCACTTT.